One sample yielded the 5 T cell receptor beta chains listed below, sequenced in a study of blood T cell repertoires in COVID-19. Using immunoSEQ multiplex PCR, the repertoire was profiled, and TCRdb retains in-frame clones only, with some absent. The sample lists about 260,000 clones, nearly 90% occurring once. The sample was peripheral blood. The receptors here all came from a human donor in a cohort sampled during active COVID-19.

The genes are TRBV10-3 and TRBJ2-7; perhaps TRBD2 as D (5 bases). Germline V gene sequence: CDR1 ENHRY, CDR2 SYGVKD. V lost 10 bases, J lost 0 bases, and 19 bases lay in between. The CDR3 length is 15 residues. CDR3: CASRPGIASSYEQYF. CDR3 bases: TGTGCCAGTCGTCCGGGGATAGCAAGCTCCTACGAGCAGTACTTC.

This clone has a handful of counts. Here the CDR3 reads CASSQSNRDSAEAFF. CDR3 DNA sequence: TGTGCCAGCAGCCAGTCCAACAGGGATAGCGCTGAAGCTTTCTTT. This sequence joins TRBV3-1 (or the pseudogene TRBV3-2) and TRBJ1-1; tentatively, D is TRBD1 (6 bases). Per germline, CDR1 LGHDT and CDR2 YNNKEL (reference sequence). V was pared by 3 bases and J by 6 bases, with 17 bases between. The CDR3 is made up of 15 amino acids.

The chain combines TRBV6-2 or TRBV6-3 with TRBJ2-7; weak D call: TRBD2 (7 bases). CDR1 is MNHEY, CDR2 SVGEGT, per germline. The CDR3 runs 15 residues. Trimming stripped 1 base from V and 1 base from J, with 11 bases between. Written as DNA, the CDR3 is TGTGCCAGCAGTTACTTGGGGGGGCGATCCTACGAGCAGTACTTC. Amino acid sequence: CASSYLGGRSYEQYF.

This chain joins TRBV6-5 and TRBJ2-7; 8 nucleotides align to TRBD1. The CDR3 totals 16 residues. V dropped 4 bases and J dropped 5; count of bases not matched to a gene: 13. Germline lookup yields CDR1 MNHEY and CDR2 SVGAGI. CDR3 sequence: CASSSLRSGGWDEQYF. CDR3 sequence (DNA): TGTGCCAGCAGTTCCCTCCGGTCAGGGGGCTGGGACGAGCAGTACTTC.

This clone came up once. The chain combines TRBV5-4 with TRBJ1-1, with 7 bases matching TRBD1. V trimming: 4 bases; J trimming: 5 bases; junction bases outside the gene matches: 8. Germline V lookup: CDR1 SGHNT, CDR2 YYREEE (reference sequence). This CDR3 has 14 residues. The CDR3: CASSRETGYTEAFF. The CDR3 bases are TGTGCCAGCAGCAGGGAGACAGGGTATACTGAAGCTTTCTTT.